This T cell receptor (beta chain) was documented in a study of Ad26.COV2.S vaccination and SARS-CoV-2 variants. Treatment denoted: 15 to 20 received Ad26.COV2.S at low or high dose, single or two shots; about 5 received placebo; per-sample allocation not given. The investigators took samples on day 63 after the first vaccine or placebo injection. This vaccine is an Ad26 vector that expresses the Wuhan-strain SARS-CoV-2 spike. Overall study findings and caveats: The placebo group had lower spike-specific TCR breadth than the vaccine recipients did. Vaccine and placebo recipients had similar non-spike TCR breadth.

Germline CDR1 and CDR2: MNHEY and SVGEGT. The CDR3 has 15 residues. J lost 6 bases, V lost 0 bases, and 6 bases had no gene match. Repertoires were generated with immunoSEQ multiplex PCR, while TCRdb's copy carries only in-frame clones and drops some. The table shows around 270,000 clones, with around 88% occurring only once. This clone was counted a few times. Its antigen is still unknown. V is TRBV6-2 or TRBV6-3 and J is TRBJ2-7, with TRBD1 matching over 9 bases. The TCR was taken from a person aged 18-65 years who received the Ad26.COV2.S COVID-19 vaccine or a placebo. The material sequenced was peripheral blood, taken in a trial of Ad26.COV2.S vaccine versus placebo. CDR3 DNA sequence: TGTGCCAGCAGTTACTCACCGACAGGGGGGGTCGAGCAGTACTTC. Translating it yields CASSYSPTGGVEQYF.